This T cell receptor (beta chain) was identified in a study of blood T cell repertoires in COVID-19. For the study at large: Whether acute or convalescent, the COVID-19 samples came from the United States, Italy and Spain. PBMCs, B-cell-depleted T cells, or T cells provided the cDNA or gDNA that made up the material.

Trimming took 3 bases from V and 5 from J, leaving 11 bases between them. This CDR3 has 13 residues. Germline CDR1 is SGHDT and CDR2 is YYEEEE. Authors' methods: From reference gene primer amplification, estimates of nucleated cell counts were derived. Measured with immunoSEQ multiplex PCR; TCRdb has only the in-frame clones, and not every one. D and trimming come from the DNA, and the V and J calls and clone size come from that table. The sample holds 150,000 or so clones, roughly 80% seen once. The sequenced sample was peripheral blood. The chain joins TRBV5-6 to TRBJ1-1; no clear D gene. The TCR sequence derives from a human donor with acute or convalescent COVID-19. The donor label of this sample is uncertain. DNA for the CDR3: TGTGCCAGCAGCTATCTATCGAGGACTGAAGCTTTCTTT. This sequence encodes CASSYLSRTEAFF.